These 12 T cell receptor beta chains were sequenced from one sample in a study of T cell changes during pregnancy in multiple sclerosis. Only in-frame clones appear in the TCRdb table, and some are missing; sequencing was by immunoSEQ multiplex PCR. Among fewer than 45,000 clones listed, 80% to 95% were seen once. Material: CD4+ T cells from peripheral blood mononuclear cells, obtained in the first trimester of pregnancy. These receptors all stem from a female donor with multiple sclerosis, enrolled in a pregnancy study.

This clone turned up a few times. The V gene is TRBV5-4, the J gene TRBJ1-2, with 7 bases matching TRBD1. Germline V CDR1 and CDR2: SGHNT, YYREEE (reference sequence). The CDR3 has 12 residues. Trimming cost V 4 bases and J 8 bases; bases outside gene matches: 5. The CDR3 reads CASSTTGYGYTF. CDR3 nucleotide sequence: TGTGCCAGCAGCACGACAGGGTACGGCTACACCTTC.

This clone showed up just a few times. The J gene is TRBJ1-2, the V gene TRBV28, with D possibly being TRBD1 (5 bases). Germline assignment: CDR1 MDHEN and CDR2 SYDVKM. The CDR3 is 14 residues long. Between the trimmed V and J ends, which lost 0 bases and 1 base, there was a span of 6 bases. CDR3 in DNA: TGTGCCAGCAGTTTATGGCAGGGTAACTATGGCTACACCTTC. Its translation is CASSLWQGNYGYTF.

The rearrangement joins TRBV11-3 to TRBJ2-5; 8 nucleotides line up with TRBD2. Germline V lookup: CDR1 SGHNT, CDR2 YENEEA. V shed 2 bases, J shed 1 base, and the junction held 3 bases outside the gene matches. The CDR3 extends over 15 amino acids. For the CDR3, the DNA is TGTGCCAGCAGCTTAAGTACTAGCGGCCAAGAGACCCAGTACTTC. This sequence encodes CASSLSTSGQETQYF.

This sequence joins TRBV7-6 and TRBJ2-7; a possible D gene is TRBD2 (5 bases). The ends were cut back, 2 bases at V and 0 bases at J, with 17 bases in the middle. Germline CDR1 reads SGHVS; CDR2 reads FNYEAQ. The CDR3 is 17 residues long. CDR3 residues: CASSLPSEAFISYEQYF. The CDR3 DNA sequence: TGTGCCAGCAGCTTACCGTCGGAGGCATTCATCTCCTACGAGCAGTACTTC.

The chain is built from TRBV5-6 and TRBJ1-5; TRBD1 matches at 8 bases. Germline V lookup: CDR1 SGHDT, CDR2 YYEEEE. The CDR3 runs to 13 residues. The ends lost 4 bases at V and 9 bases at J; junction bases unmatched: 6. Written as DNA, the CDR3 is TGTGCCAGCAGCGAAACAGGGGGTCGGCCCCAGCATTTT. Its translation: CASSETGGRPQHF. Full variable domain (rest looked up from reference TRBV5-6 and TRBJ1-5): DAGVTQSPTHLIKTRGQQVTLRCSPKSGHDTVSWYQQALGQGPQFIFQYYEEEERQRGNFPDRFSGHQFPNYSSELNVNALLLGDSALYLCASSETGGRPQHFGDGTRLSIL.

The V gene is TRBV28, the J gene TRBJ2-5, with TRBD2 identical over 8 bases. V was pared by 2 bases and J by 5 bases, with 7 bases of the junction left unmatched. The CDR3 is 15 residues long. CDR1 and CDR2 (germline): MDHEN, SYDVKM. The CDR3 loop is CASSLPGLGLETQYF. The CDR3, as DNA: TGTGCCAGCAGTTTACCGGGACTAGGCCTGGAGACCCAGTACTTC.

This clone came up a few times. DNA of the CDR3: TGTGCCAGCAGCCCCGGGGCTAGCGGGACCCATGAGCAGTTCTTC. Translated: CASSPGASGTHEQFF. The J gene is TRBJ2-1, the V gene TRBV11-3; the match to TRBD2 covers 9 bases. The ends lost 5 bases at V and 8 bases at J; junction bases unmatched: 10. Germline CDR1 reads SGHNT; CDR2 reads YENEEA. The CDR3 contains 15 residues.

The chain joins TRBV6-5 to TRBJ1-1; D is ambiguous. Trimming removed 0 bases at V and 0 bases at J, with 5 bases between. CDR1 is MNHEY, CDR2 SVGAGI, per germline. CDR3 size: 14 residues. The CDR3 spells CASSYSSLNTEAFF. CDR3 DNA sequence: TGTGCCAGCAGTTACTCGAGTCTGAACACTGAAGCTTTCTTT.

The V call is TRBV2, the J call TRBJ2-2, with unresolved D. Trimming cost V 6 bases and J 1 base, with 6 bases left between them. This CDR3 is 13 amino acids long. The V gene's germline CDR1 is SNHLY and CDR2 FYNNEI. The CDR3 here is CASRERNTGELFF. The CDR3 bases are TGTGCCAGCAGAGAGAGGAACACCGGGGAGCTGTTTTTT. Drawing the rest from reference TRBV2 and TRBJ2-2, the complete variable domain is EPEVTQTPSHQVTQMGQEVILRCVPISNHLYFYWYRQILGQKVEFLVSFYNNEISEKSEIFDDQFSVERPDGSNFTLKIRSTKLEDSAMYFCASRERNTGELFFGEGSRLTVL.

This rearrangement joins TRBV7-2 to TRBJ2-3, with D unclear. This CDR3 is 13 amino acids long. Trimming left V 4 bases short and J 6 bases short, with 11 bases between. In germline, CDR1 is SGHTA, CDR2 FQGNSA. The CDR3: CASSSPGRDTQYF. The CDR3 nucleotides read TGTGCCAGCAGCTCCCCCGGTCGGGATACGCAGTATTTT.

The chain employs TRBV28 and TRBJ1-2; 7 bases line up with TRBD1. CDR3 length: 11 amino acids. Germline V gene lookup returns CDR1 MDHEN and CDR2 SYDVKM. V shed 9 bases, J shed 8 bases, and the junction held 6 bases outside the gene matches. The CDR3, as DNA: TGTGCCAGTGAGGGGGCGGAAGGCTACACCTTC. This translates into CASEGAEGYTF.

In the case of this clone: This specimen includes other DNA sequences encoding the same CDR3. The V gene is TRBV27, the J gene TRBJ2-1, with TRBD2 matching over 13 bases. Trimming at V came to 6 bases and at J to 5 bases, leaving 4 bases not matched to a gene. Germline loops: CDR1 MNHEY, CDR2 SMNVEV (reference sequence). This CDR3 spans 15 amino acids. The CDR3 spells CASSSGTSGDNEQFF. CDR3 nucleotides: TGTGCCAGCAGCTCCGGGACTAGCGGGGACAATGAGCAGTTCTTC.